This T cell receptor (beta chain) derives from a study of cytomegalovirus exposure and HLA in healthy donors. V shed 2 bases and J shed 1 base, with 8 bases lying between them. Germline V lookup: CDR1 SEHNR, CDR2 FQNEAQ (reference sequence). The CDR3 is made up of 14 amino acids. This clone was seen a handful of times. The antigen is undetermined. Study-wide findings and caveats: Previous analysis showed most TCR beta V segments were productive about 90% or about 30% of the time. Researchers left out some V segments, among them TRBV6-2 and TRBV6-3, as indistinguishable. The investigators catalogued 164 TCR beta chains as cytomegalovirus-associated.

The PCR made use of 60 Vbeta and 13 Jbeta primers. Sequencing used immunoSEQ multiplex PCR; TCRdb keeps in-frame clones, though not all of them. The sample consists of approximately 91,000 clones, 86% of them appearing once. This rearrangement joins TRBV7-9 to TRBJ1-1; D unclear. This TCR was recovered from a man younger than 40 in good health and CMV-seropositive. The specimen was PBMCs. CDR3 in amino acids: CASSLSARNTEAFF. The DNA for the CDR3 is TGTGCCAGCAGCTTATCCGCGAGGAACACTGAAGCTTTCTTT.